This TCR beta chain originates from a study of T-cell reconstitution after alpha-beta-depleted transplantation in children (TCRdb year 2016). Notes on the research overall: The study quantitatively tracked T-cell immune reconstitution after TCRalphabeta/CD19-depleted allogeneic hematopoietic cell transplantation in children using TCR repertoire profiling. General conclusions and limits of the study: The apparently early alphabetaT-cell count recovery about two months after transplant was reportedly dependent on only several hundred rapidly expanded clones derived from non-depleted graft cells. The high TCRbeta diversity at day 60 in some patients was ascribed to recipient T cells and intrathymic progenitors that had survived conditioning. Over subsequent months, a decline in hyperexpanded clone frequencies was noted, and after one year, T-cell counts and TCRbeta diversity were mostly ascribed to newly produced T cells.

What the treatment or condition label conveys for this sample: allogeneic hematopoietic cell transplantation with graft depleted of TCRalphabeta T cells and CD19 B cells. Transplant recipients were children who received TCRalphabeta/CD19-depleted allogeneic hematopoietic cell grafts. CDR1 and CDR2 (MNHEY, SMNVEV) derive from the germline V gene (reference sequence). The CDR3 measures 14 amino acids from cysteine to phenylalanine. Just CDR3 DNA is preserved here, 42 bases in frame from base 1. Relative to germline, V is 9 bases shorter and J is 1 base shorter, with 15 bases between their ends. The library relied on PCR. This sample was sequenced with an Illumina HiSeq 2500. Molecular barcoding was employed in the preparation of TCR libraries, with unique molecular identifiers being used to normalize TCRbeta repertoire quantification. Clones were called with MiXCR by TCRdb after fastp trimmed the public reads at Q25, and only in-frame beta chains were retained. Each CDR3 protein appears once, grouped with its most common genes and DNA. This sample comprises more than 3,500 distinct CDR3 sequences, 15% to 20% of them detected only once. In total, the top ten clones hold roughly 50% of the sample.

This clonotype was found many times. What this receptor recognizes is not known. No base-level quality is on record; no much larger clone is a single base apart. The origin of this receptor is a male patient between 2 and 9 years old who had a stem cell transplant for acute lymphoblastic leukemia, so the T cells may come from the graft donor. The chain was built from TRBV27 and TRBJ1-1; TRBD1 could be the D gene, as 6 bases match. The sample in question was PBMCs, mostly from graft donor cells, obtained 180 days after TCRalphabeta/CD19-depleted stem cell transplant. DNA sequence: TGTGCCAGGCCCGGATGGGGGCAGAACACTGAAGCTTTCTTT. Its protein reads: CARPGWGQNTEAFF.